One and the same sample provided the 32 T cell receptor beta chains below, sequenced in a study of cytomegalovirus exposure and HLA in healthy donors. TCRdb keeps only in-frame clones here, not all; method: immunoSEQ multiplex PCR. Of some 140,000 clones in the sample, 86% were seen once. The sequenced material came from PBMCs. Source of these receptors: a man younger than 30 in good health and CMV-seropositive.

The table lists this clone with a count of one. This sequence joins TRBV4-3 and TRBJ2-7, with TRBD2 matching over 7 bases. CDR3 length: 16 amino acids. J was trimmed by 0 bases and V by 0 bases; bases with no gene match: 5. The germline gives CDR1 LGHNA, CDR2 YSLEER. CDR3 nucleotides: TGCGCCAGCAGCCAAGACCGTCTAGCGGCCTCCTACGAGCAGTACTTC. It is translated as CASSQDRLAASYEQYF.

The rearrangement uses TRBV19 and TRBJ1-2; unclear D gene. Germline-derived CDR1 and CDR2 are LNHDA and SQIVND (reference sequence). V shed 5 bases and J shed 7 bases, with 17 bases lying between them. The length of the CDR3 is 14 residues. CDR3 protein: CASSPNDSRGGYTF. The CDR3 DNA is TGTGCCAGTAGTCCCAACGACTCGCGGGGTGGCTACACCTTC. Full variable domain (rest looked up from reference TRBV19 and TRBJ1-2): DGGITQSPKYLFRKEGQNVTLSCEQNLNHDAMYWYRQDPGQGLRLIYYSQIVNDFQKGDIAEGYSVSREKKESFPLTVTSAQKNPTAFYLCASSPNDSRGGYTFGSGTRLTVV.

The gene calls are TRBV5-1 and TRBJ2-3, with 10 bases that match TRBD2. CDR3 length equals 16 residues. Germline V gene lookup returns CDR1 SGHRS and CDR2 YFSETQ. The trim removed 2 bases at V and 0 bases at J, leaving 3 bases unmatched. This chain's CDR3 is CASSFLAGVSTDTQYF. The CDR3 DNA sequence: TGCGCCAGCAGCTTCCTAGCGGGGGTGAGCACAGATACGCAGTATTTT.

V gene TRBV6-5 combines with J gene TRBJ1-2, with D uncertain. Deletions cut 0 bases from V and 0 bases from J, with 8 bases between. The length of the CDR3 is 15 residues. Per the germline V gene, CDR1 is MNHEY and CDR2 is SVGAGI. The CDR3 loop reads CASSYSPAANYGYTF. CDR3 nucleotides: TGTGCCAGCAGTTACTCCCCCGCAGCTAACTATGGCTACACCTTC.

The J gene is TRBJ2-1, the V gene TRBV5-4; 9 nucleotides align to TRBD1. This CDR3 has 16 amino acids. V lost 5 bases and J lost 6; bases outside the gene matches: 12. CDR1 and CDR2 (germline): SGHNT, YYREEE (reference sequence). CDR3 coding DNA: TGTGCCAGCAGTTTACCGGGACAGGGAATGGGCAATGAGCAGTTCTTC. It codes for CASSLPGQGMGNEQFF.

The V and J genes are TRBV13 and TRBJ1-1; a weak D match, TRBD1 (6 bases). This CDR3 spans 16 amino acids. V was shortened by 2 bases and J by 1 base, with 14 bases between the two germline ends. Germline loops: CDR1 PRHDT, CDR2 FYEKMQ (reference sequence). Here the CDR3 reads CASSLLGGHANTEAFF. The DNA for the CDR3 is TGTGCCAGCAGCTTATTAGGGGGACACGCGAACACTGAAGCTTTCTTT.

This chain links TRBV5-6 with TRBJ1-5, with 8 bases matching TRBD1. This CDR3 has 14 residues. J was trimmed by 7 bases and V by 4 bases; bases with no gene match: 7. Germline CDR1 SGHDT, CDR2 YYEEEE. The CDR3 loop is CASSLGQGGQPQHF. CDR3 in DNA: TGTGCCAGCAGCCTAGGACAGGGAGGGCAGCCCCAGCATTTT.

The rearrangement links TRBV27 to TRBJ2-7; D may be TRBD2 (5 bases). Germline assignment: CDR1 MNHEY and CDR2 SMNVEV (reference sequence). This CDR3 contains 15 residues. Trimming removed 8 bases from V and 4 bases from J, with 21 bases in between. The CDR3 spells CASGPRPDTRYEQYF. The CDR3 DNA sequence: TGTGCCAGCGGTCCCCGCCCAGACACTAGATACGAGCAGTACTTC.

The chain recombines TRBV20-1 with TRBJ2-5; D ambiguous. With 5 bases removed from V and 4 bases from J, the gap between germline ends came to 8 bases. Germline CDR1 and CDR2: DFQATT and SNEGSKA (reference sequence). This CDR3 has 11 amino acids. CDR3: CSAPRVETQYF. Written as DNA, the CDR3 is TGCAGTGCTCCTCGGGTAGAGACCCAGTACTTC.

This chain joins TRBV7-9 and TRBJ1-2; D is perhaps TRBD1 (5 bases). Germline V lookup: CDR1 SEHNR, CDR2 FQNEAQ (reference sequence). The V and J ends lost 10 bases and 4 bases respectively, with 19 bases between them. The CDR3 has 14 residues. The CDR3 DNA is TGTGCCACCTCCGCCCGGGGGATTGTCTATGGCTACACCTTC. Translation gives CATSARGIVYGYTF.

The CDR3 nucleotides are TGCGCCAGCAGCTTGGGCTACCGGGACTACACAGATACGCAGTATTTT. The encoded protein is CASSLGYRDYTDTQYF. The chain has TRBV5-1 and TRBJ2-3; 7 bases map to TRBD2. Looked up from germline, CDR1 is SGHRS and CDR2 is YFSETQ. This CDR3 has 16 amino acids. V shed 0 bases and J 2 bases; nucleotides not matched to a gene: 6. Full variable domain (rest looked up from reference TRBV5-1 and TRBJ2-3): KAGVTQTPRYLIKTRGQQVTLSCSPISGHRSVSWYQQTPGQGLQFLFEYFSETQRNKGNFPGRFSGRQFSNSRSEMNVSTLELGDSALYLCASSLGYRDYTDTQYFGPGTRLTVL.

This clone was observed once. This chain uses TRBV27 with TRBJ1-5; unclear D gene. This CDR3 has 14 residues. Trimming shortened V by 6 bases and J by 3 bases, and 12 bases separated the two germline ends. Germline V gene lookup returns CDR1 MNHEY and CDR2 SMNVEV (reference sequence). The CDR3 nucleotides read TGTGCCAGCAGAAGCCCCGTAGACAATCAGCCCCAGCATTTT. This gives the protein CASRSPVDNQPQHF.

This CDR3 is CASSPGTEAFF. The CDR3 DNA sequence: TGTGCCAGCAGTCCCGGGACTGAAGCTTTCTTT. The rearrangement links TRBV6-5 to TRBJ1-1; D is unclear. This CDR3 has 11 amino acids. V gave up 5 bases and J gave up 5 bases, with 6 bases separating them. Germline V gives CDR1 MNHEY, CDR2 SVGAGI.

The gene calls are TRBV2 and TRBJ2-3, with D uncertain. CDR1 and CDR2 from the germline V gene are SNHLY and FYNNEI. V lost 3 bases, J lost 2 bases, and 12 bases lay in between. CDR3 length: 15 amino acids. Written as DNA, the CDR3 is TGTGCCAGCAGTGAGGGTAGCCGACTCACAGATACGCAGTATTTT. It encodes CASSEGSRLTDTQYF.

The rearrangement joins TRBV6-6 to TRBJ2-7; 8 bases line up with TRBD2. Per the germline V gene, CDR1 is MNHNY and CDR2 is SVGAGI (reference sequence). Trimming removed 10 bases from V and 4 bases from J; junction bases left unmatched: 9. The CDR3 spans 13 residues. The CDR3 nucleotides read TGTGCCACAACGGGGGGGGCGACGTACGAGCAGTACTTC. The encoded protein is CATTGGATYEQYF.

There are a few counts of this clone. The chain carries TRBV6-1 and TRBJ1-6, with 9 bases lining up with TRBD1. The germline V gene has CDR1 MNHNS and CDR2 SASEGT. Germline trimming cut 2 bases from V and 6 bases from J; bases unmatched to any gene: 2. The CDR3 is 15 amino acids. In DNA form, the CDR3 reads TGTGCCAGCAGTGAACAGGGACAGGGTAATTCACCCCTCCACTTT. It is translated as CASSEQGQGNSPLHF.

The J gene is TRBJ2-5, the V gene TRBV19; 7 bases map to TRBD2. Trimming took 3 bases from V and 1 from J; bases not matched to a gene: 5. The CDR3 extends over 15 amino acids. The germline gives CDR1 LNHDA, CDR2 SQIVND (reference sequence). CDR3 in DNA: TGTGCCAGTAGTATGGGGACTACCATCCAAGAGACCCAGTACTTC. This codes for CASSMGTTIQETQYF. Full variable domain (remainder filled in from reference TRBV19 and TRBJ2-5): DGGITQSPKYLFRKEGQNVTLSCEQNLNHDAMYWYRQDPGQGLRLIYYSQIVNDFQKGDIAEGYSVSREKKESFPLTVTSAQKNPTAFYLCASSMGTTIQETQYFGPGTRLLVL.

The chain couples TRBV11-2 to TRBJ2-7; the D gene is possibly TRBD2 (6 bases). CDR3 size: 15 residues. Germline V gene sequence: CDR1 SGHAT, CDR2 FQNNGV. V was pared by 2 bases and J by 1 base, with 12 bases between. As DNA, the CDR3 is TGTGCCAGCAGCTTACAGCGGCGGGGATCCTACGAGCAGTACTTC. It encodes CASSLQRRGSYEQYF.

This chain connects TRBV6-6 to TRBJ2-2, with TRBD1 matching 7 bases. Germline loops: CDR1 MNHNY, CDR2 SVGAGI (reference sequence). V lost 4 bases to trimming and J lost 6 bases; unmatched junction nucleotides: 8. This CDR3 is built from 15 residues. This CDR3 is CASSSTGLGAGELFF. CDR3 nucleotide sequence: TGTGCCAGCAGTTCGACAGGGCTCGGCGCCGGGGAGCTGTTTTTT.

The chain employs TRBV13 and TRBJ2-7; the D is unclear. The CDR3 has 13 residues. Germline loops: CDR1 PRHDT, CDR2 FYEKMQ (reference sequence). Trimming took off 3 bases at V and 6 bases at J, with 12 bases between the two ends. CDR3 sequence reads: CASSLGQPAEQYF. CDR3 bases: TGTGCCAGCAGCTTGGGCCAGCCGGCCGAGCAGTACTTC.

The CDR3 nucleotides read TGTGCCAGCAGCGTAGCGGGGGGCGCAAATGGCTACACCTTC. Encoded protein: CASSVAGGANGYTF. The chain links TRBV9 to TRBJ1-2, with D possibly being TRBD1 (6 bases). The CDR3 has 14 amino acids. Germline CDR1 SGDLS, CDR2 YYNGEE. V was pared by 0 bases and J by 6 bases, with 12 bases between.

The chain links TRBV4-1 to TRBJ2-7; 12 bases align to TRBD1. The CDR3 sequence is 17 residues long. J lost 0 bases, V lost 1 base, and 4 bases had no gene match. CDR1 and CDR2 from the germline V gene are MGHRA and YSYEKL. This CDR3 is CASSQGDRGLSSYEQYF. In DNA, the CDR3 is TGCGCCAGCAGCCAAGGGGACAGGGGGCTTAGCTCCTACGAGCAGTACTTC.

The chain is built from TRBV12-5 and TRBJ2-7; TRBD1 aligns across 9 bases. CDR1 is LGHNT and CDR2 is FRNRAP in the germline V gene. The V gene end was trimmed by 2 bases and the J gene end by 6 bases; junction bases not matched to a gene: 8. The CDR3 has 15 residues. This chain's CDR3 is CASGLTRDRVSEQYF. DNA of the CDR3: TGTGCTAGTGGTTTGACCCGGGACAGGGTAAGCGAGCAGTACTTC.

This chain uses TRBV5-1 with TRBJ2-6; 8 nucleotides match TRBD1. V was clipped by 3 bases and J by 0 bases; unmatched bases: 5. The V gene's germline CDR1 is SGHRS and CDR2 YFSETQ. This CDR3 contains 17 residues. The CDR3 DNA follows: TGCGCCAGCAGCTACGGACAGGGCCACTCTGGGGCCAACGTCCTGACTTTC. It encodes CASSYGQGHSGANVLTF.

The chain couples TRBV19 to TRBJ1-1, with D hard to call. Germline V CDR1 and CDR2: LNHDA, SQIVND (reference sequence). With 5 bases removed from V and 0 bases from J, the gap between germline ends came to 13 bases. The CDR3 length is 15 residues. The CDR3: CASSRGRYMNTEAFF. Here the CDR3 DNA reads TGTGCCAGTAGTCGAGGGAGGTATATGAACACTGAAGCTTTCTTT.

V usage is TRBV7-9 and J usage is TRBJ1-1, with a possible D match to TRBD1 (6 bases). This CDR3 has 14 amino acids. Trimming removed 2 bases at V and 3 bases at J, with 10 bases between. Germline V gives CDR1 SEHNR, CDR2 FQNEAQ (reference sequence). CDR3 in amino acids: CASSLSWTDTEAFF. In DNA form, the CDR3 reads TGTGCCAGCAGCTTATCCTGGACAGACACTGAAGCTTTCTTT.

This clone was counted only a few times. J is TRBJ1-1 and V is TRBV18; D is unclear. Trimming removed 2 bases from V and 1 base from J, with 8 bases in between. Germline CDR1 and CDR2: KGHSH and LQKENI. CDR3 length equals 14 residues. The DNA of the CDR3 is TGTGCCAGCTCACCAACCCCAGGGAACACTGAAGCTTTCTTT. Protein sequence: CASSPTPGNTEAFF.

The chain couples TRBV2 to TRBJ1-5; TRBD1 might be the D (5 bases). Trimming shortened V by 1 base and J by 3 bases, and 13 bases separated the two germline ends. Germline assignment: CDR1 SNHLY and CDR2 FYNNEI. The CDR3 length is 16 residues. CDR3 nucleotides: TGTGCCAGCAGTGAAGTTGGCAGGGCCTACAATCAGCCCCAGCATTTT. The encoded protein is CASSEVGRAYNQPQHF.

The chain joins TRBV4-3 to TRBJ1-5; tentative D call: TRBD1 (5 bases). CDR1 is LGHNA, CDR2 YSLEER, per germline. CDR3 length: 16 residues. The V gene lost 0 bases and the J gene lost 6 bases, with 15 bases spanning the gap. In nucleotides, the CDR3 is TGCGCCAGCAGCCAAGAGGTCTCGGGGGGTGGTCAGCCCCAGCATTTT. It is translated as CASSQEVSGGGQPQHF.

This clone was detected once. The CDR3 sequence: CASSEAYSRLYEQYF. For the CDR3, the DNA is TGTGCCAGCAGTGAAGCATACAGTCGGCTCTACGAGCAGTACTTC. The gene calls are TRBV6-1 and TRBJ2-7; D gene unclear. The CDR3 runs 15 residues. V lost 0 bases and J lost 3, with 12 bases in between. Germline V gene lookup returns CDR1 MNHNS and CDR2 SASEGT.

The chain is built from TRBV15 and TRBJ2-4; tentative D call: TRBD1 (6 bases). V gave up 4 bases and J gave up 3 bases, with 10 bases separating them. The V gene's germline CDR1 is LNHNV and CDR2 YYDKDF (reference sequence). The CDR3 is 14 residues long. In nucleotides, the CDR3 is TGTGCCACCAGCACAGGGGCAGGCAAAAACATTCAGTACTTC. It yields the protein CATSTGAGKNIQYF.

The rearrangement uses TRBV4-3 and TRBJ1-2; D is uncertain. Trimming shortened V by 0 bases and J by 4 bases, and 9 bases separated the two germline ends. Germline CDR1 is LGHNA and CDR2 is YSLEER. This CDR3 is 14 amino acids long. CDR3 nucleotides: TGCGCCAGCAGCCAAGAGGAGGTGACCTATGGCTACACCTTC. Translation: CASSQEEVTYGYTF.